The 10 T cell receptor beta chains given below trace back to one sample, sequenced in a study of blood T cell repertoires in COVID-19. Profiling relied on immunoSEQ multiplex PCR, and the TCRdb table lists in-frame clones only, not all of them. The sample has 150,000 to 200,000 clones, around four fifths seen once. The sample consisted of peripheral blood. The source is a man aged 65 to 79 with acute or convalescent COVID-19.

The V gene is TRBV13, the J gene TRBJ1-5, with TRBD1 matching over 10 bases. Germline CDR1 reads PRHDT; CDR2 reads FYEKMQ (reference sequence). The V gene end was trimmed by 5 bases and the J gene end by 4 bases; junction bases not matched to a gene: 11. The CDR3 is 17 amino acids. The CDR3 DNA sequence: TGTGCCAGCAGCCGCTCGCGACAGGGGGCTGGAAATCAGCCCCAGCATTTT. It codes for CASSRSRQGAGNQPQHF.

The sample holds one count of this clone. The V and J genes are TRBV7-2 and TRBJ2-7, with a possible D match to TRBD1 (6 bases). Looked up from germline, CDR1 is SGHTA and CDR2 is FQGNSA. V was shortened by 2 bases and J by 3 bases, with 8 bases between the two germline ends. This CDR3 region has 13 residues. CDR3 residues: CASSLNRDYEQYF. The CDR3 coding sequence is TGTGCCAGCAGCTTAAACAGGGACTACGAGCAGTACTTC.

The chain is built from TRBV2 and TRBJ2-1, with 11 positions matching TRBD2. Germline values: CDR1 SNHLY, CDR2 FYNNEI. The CDR3 is made up of 15 amino acids. V dropped 4 bases and J dropped 3; count of bases not matched to a gene: 2. CDR3 region: CASSGGLAVYNEQFF. The CDR3 coding sequence is TGTGCCAGCAGTGGGGGACTAGCGGTCTACAATGAGCAGTTCTTC.

The chain links TRBV5-4 to TRBJ1-1; D is perhaps TRBD1 (5 bases). The V gene's germline CDR1 is SGHNT and CDR2 YYREEE (reference sequence). The CDR3 has 14 residues. Trimming pared 1 base from V and 1 base from J, leaving 8 bases between. The CDR3 is CASSLTGANTEAFF. Written as DNA, the CDR3 is TGTGCCAGCAGCTTGACAGGAGCGAACACTGAAGCTTTCTTT.

V and J are TRBV5-6 and TRBJ2-4, with D tentatively TRBD1 (5 bases). The CDR3 runs to 15 residues. CDR1 and CDR2 from the germline V gene are SGHDT and YYEEEE. The V end was cut by 4 bases, the J end by 0 bases, with 11 bases between. As DNA, the CDR3 is TGTGCCAGCAGCCTGCAGGGATTAGCCAAAAACATTCAGTACTTC. Its protein product is CASSLQGLAKNIQYF.

This clone was observed a handful of times. The J gene is TRBJ2-2, the V gene TRBV6-2 or TRBV6-3, with TRBD2 identical over 7 bases. Germline-derived CDR1 and CDR2 are MNHEY and SVGEGT. The CDR3 is made up of 15 amino acids. V shed 6 bases and J 0 bases; nucleotides not matched to a gene: 4. The CDR3 region has the DNA TGTGCCAGCAGCCCGCTAGCGGCGAACACCGGGGAGCTGTTTTTT. It translates to CASSPLAANTGELFF.

V usage is TRBV7-2 and J usage is TRBJ2-2; tentative D call: TRBD1 (6 bases). Trimming stripped 4 bases from V and 6 bases from J, with 15 bases between. The germline gives CDR1 SGHTA, CDR2 FQGNSA. This CDR3 contains 15 residues. The CDR3 DNA follows: TGTGCCAGCAGCTCACAGGGTTTGGGAGCCGGGGAGCTGTTTTTT. Encoded protein: CASSSQGLGAGELFF.

The chain recombines TRBV3-1 (or the pseudogene TRBV3-2) with TRBJ2-2; no definite D call. Germline V gene data show CDR1 as LGHDT and CDR2 as YNNKEL (reference sequence). Deletions cut 9 bases from V and 0 bases from J, with 11 bases between. The CDR3 spans 14 residues. For the CDR3, the DNA is TGTGCCAGTCAGACACTCGCGAACACCGGGGAGCTGTTTTTT. Translated: CASQTLANTGELFF.

V and J are TRBV15 and TRBJ1-1; perhaps TRBD1 as D (6 bases). The germline V gene encodes CDR1 LNHNV and CDR2 YYDKDF (reference sequence). This CDR3 has 15 residues. V lost 8 bases, J lost 1 base, and 17 bases lay in between. The CDR3 DNA reads TGTGCCACCGCACAAAAGGGACATTGGAACACTGAAGCTTTCTTT. Amino acid sequence: CATAQKGHWNTEAFF.

This clone appeared many times. This chain links TRBV10-3 with TRBJ2-5; maybe TRBD1 (6 bases). Germline values: CDR1 ENHRY, CDR2 SYGVKD. V lost 4 bases and J lost 0, with 9 bases in between. There are 14 residues in the CDR3. CDR3 loop: CAISGGHNQETQYF. DNA for the CDR3: TGTGCCATCAGTGGGGGGCACAACCAAGAGACCCAGTACTTC.